The 20 T cell receptor beta chains in this list originate from one sample, sequenced in a study of T cell responses to AZD1222 COVID-19 vaccine. Profiling relied on immunoSEQ multiplex PCR, and the TCRdb table lists in-frame clones only, not all of them. The repertoire holds some 130,000 clones, with approximately 88% as singletons. The input for sequencing was peripheral blood, taken on day 0 of AZD1222 vaccination. The receptors derive from an adult in good health.

The chain links TRBV5-8 to TRBJ2-7; 7 bases line up with TRBD2. V shed 4 bases and J 1 base; nucleotides not matched to a gene: 11. Per the germline V gene, CDR1 is SGHTS and CDR2 is YDEGEE. The CDR3 length is 16 residues. The CDR3 protein is CASSKGTISYSYEQYF. CDR3 sequence (DNA): TGTGCCAGCAGCAAAGGGACTATATCATATTCCTACGAGCAGTACTTC. The full variable domain, completed using reference TRBV5-8 and TRBJ2-7, is EAGVTQSPTHLIKTRGQQATLRCSPISGHTSVYWYQQALGLGLQFLLWYDEGEERNRGNFPPRFSGRQFPNYSSELNVNALELEDSALYLCASSKGTISYSYEQYFGPGTRLTVT.

This clone was seen a single time. The chain has TRBV30 and TRBJ1-1, with 7 bases fitting TRBD1. The CDR3 is made up of 14 amino acids. The ends lost 8 bases at V and 4 bases at J; junction bases unmatched: 13. Germline lookup yields CDR1 GTSNPN and CDR2 SVGIG (reference sequence). The CDR3 bases are TGTGCCAGTCGGACAGGTTTATCGGCCACTGAAGCTTTCTTT. Translating gives CASRTGLSATEAFF.

The rearrangement uses TRBV19 and TRBJ2-7; possibly TRBD1 for D (5 bases). Germline V gene lookup returns CDR1 LNHDA and CDR2 SQIVND (reference sequence). Between the trimmed V and J ends, which lost 1 base and 3 bases, there was a span of 10 bases. This CDR3 is built from 14 residues. This CDR3 reads CASSIGQGYYEQYF. In DNA form, the CDR3 reads TGTGCCAGTAGTATAGGCCAGGGCTACTACGAGCAGTACTTC.

The chain combines TRBV20-1 with TRBJ2-7, with D perhaps TRBD2 (6 bases). V dropped 3 bases and J dropped 0 bases, with 12 bases sitting between them. This CDR3 has 14 amino acids. CDR1 and CDR2 (germline): DFQATT, SNEGSKA (reference sequence). The CDR3 region is CSASAGLRSYEQYF. CDR3 DNA sequence: TGCAGTGCTAGTGCGGGACTCCGCTCCTACGAGCAGTACTTC.

The rearrangement uses TRBV11-2 and TRBJ2-1; 13 nucleotides align to TRBD2. V lost 3 bases and J lost 5; bases outside the gene matches: 4. The CDR3 has 16 amino acids. Germline CDR1 reads SGHAT; CDR2 reads FQNNGV. The CDR3 region is CASSLYGTSGDNEQFF. The CDR3 bases are TGTGCCAGCAGCTTGTATGGGACTAGCGGGGACAATGAGCAGTTCTTC.

The chain is built from TRBV28 and TRBJ2-5, with D possibly matching TRBD1 (5 bases). The V end was cut by 4 bases, the J end by 5 bases, with 23 bases between. The CDR3 consists of 17 residues. Germline V gives CDR1 MDHEN, CDR2 SYDVKM. The CDR3 nucleotides are TGTGCCAGCAGTTCTCGAGCGCCCCTCAGGGATTCGGAGACCCAGTACTTC. Protein sequence: CASSSRAPLRDSETQYF.

The chain joins TRBV25-1 to TRBJ2-7; 8 nucleotides line up with TRBD1. Germline CDR1 reads MGHDK; CDR2 reads SYGVNS. The trim removed 10 bases at V and 9 bases at J, leaving 14 bases unmatched. This CDR3 has 13 residues. The CDR3 sequence: CATQQGQGRGQYF. CDR3 in DNA: TGTGCCACCCAGCAAGGACAGGGCCGAGGGCAGTACTTC.

V usage is TRBV27 and J usage is TRBJ1-6; D remains unclear. This CDR3 spans 14 amino acids. Per germline, CDR1 MNHEY and CDR2 SMNVEV (reference sequence). Trimming pared 5 bases from V and 11 bases from J, leaving 16 bases between. The CDR3 loop is CASSEGGSGTPLHF. Here the CDR3 DNA reads TGTGCCAGCAGTGAGGGAGGCTCCGGGACACCCCTCCACTTT.

The chain couples TRBV27 to TRBJ1-1, with D possibly matching TRBD1 (5 bases). Germline assignment: CDR1 MNHEY and CDR2 SMNVEV (reference sequence). Trimming pared 6 bases from V and 4 bases from J, leaving 15 bases between. The CDR3 has 14 residues. This chain's CDR3 is CASRLLSGGTEAFF. As DNA, the CDR3 is TGTGCCAGCAGGTTGCTTTCTGGGGGCACTGAAGCTTTCTTT.

The chain links TRBV4-2 to TRBJ1-4; D might be TRBD1 (5 bases). The germline V gene has CDR1 LGHNA and CDR2 YNFKEQ. V was pared by 3 bases and J by 7 bases, with 12 bases between. This CDR3 has 14 amino acids. CDR3 in DNA: TGTGCCAGCAGCCACTCTCGACAGATTGAAAAACTGTTTTTT. This gives the protein CASSHSRQIEKLFF.

The chain employs TRBV19 and TRBJ2-1, with D possibly TRBD1 on 6 matching bases. The germline V gene has CDR1 LNHDA and CDR2 SQIVND (reference sequence). The CDR3 runs 16 residues. V was pared by 4 bases and J by 5 bases, with 18 bases between. The CDR3 here is CASSTPQGPGHNEQFF. Written as DNA, the CDR3 is TGTGCCAGTAGTACACCACAGGGACCGGGGCACAATGAGCAGTTCTTC.

This chain connects TRBV28 to TRBJ1-3; a possible D gene is TRBD1 (6 bases). This CDR3 is 18 amino acids long. Germline V gene data show CDR1 as MDHEN and CDR2 as SYDVKM. Trimming removed 8 bases from V and 1 base from J, with 24 bases in between. The CDR3: CASSLDRPLDQSGNTIYF. The CDR3 nucleotides read TGTGCCAGCTCCCTCGACAGGCCGCTCGACCAGTCTGGAAACACCATATATTTT.

The chain combines TRBV30 with TRBJ1-5; D gene ambiguous. From germline, CDR1 is GTSNPN and CDR2 SVGIG (reference sequence). The CDR3 consists of 14 residues. V lost 1 base, J lost 4 bases, and 11 bases lay in between. The CDR3 nucleotides are TGTGCCTGGAGTGGAAGGTTGGGGAATCAGCCCCAGCATTTT. Its translation is CAWSGRLGNQPQHF.

This chain links TRBV2 with TRBJ1-1; D is ambiguous. Per germline, CDR1 SNHLY and CDR2 FYNNEI. Trimming pared 6 bases from V and 1 base from J, leaving 12 bases between. This CDR3 contains 14 residues. The CDR3 region is CASRARGPNTEAFF. The CDR3 DNA reads as TGTGCCAGCAGGGCTAGAGGGCCGAACACTGAAGCTTTCTTT.

This clone came up a few times. This chain connects TRBV28 to TRBJ1-1; D is undetermined. The CDR3 is 13 amino acids. The V gene's germline CDR1 is MDHEN and CDR2 SYDVKM. V was cut by 4 bases and J by 3 bases, with 9 bases left in between. The DNA of the CDR3 is TGTGCCAGCAGTTCCCCCGGGTACACTGAAGCTTTCTTT. It encodes CASSSPGYTEAFF.

The chain employs TRBV6-1 and TRBJ2-7; unclear D gene. The germline V and J ends were trimmed by 0 bases and 6 bases, with 12 bases remaining between them. The germline CDR1 and CDR2 sequences are MNHNS and SASEGT. CDR3 size: 14 residues. The CDR3 loop is CASSEAWQVGEQYF. CDR3 bases: TGTGCCAGCAGTGAAGCGTGGCAGGTGGGCGAGCAGTACTTC.

This clone was detected only once. The genes are TRBV2 and TRBJ2-2, with a possible D match to TRBD1 (5 bases). The CDR3 consists of 14 residues. Trimming pared 9 bases from V and 2 bases from J, leaving 13 bases between. CDR1 is SNHLY, CDR2 FYNNEI, per germline. The CDR3 sequence is CASAGNVNTGELFF. CDR3 DNA sequence: TGTGCCAGTGCAGGGAACGTAAACACCGGGGAGCTGTTTTTT.

This clone was recorded only once. This chain links TRBV7-9 with TRBJ1-1; D is unclear. Per the germline V gene, CDR1 is SEHNR and CDR2 is FQNEAQ (reference sequence). Trimming took 6 bases from V and 7 from J, leaving 15 bases between them. The CDR3 totals 13 residues. The CDR3 DNA is TGTGCCAGCAGTCCCCTCGGACCCCTTGAAGCTTTCTTT. It yields the protein CASSPLGPLEAFF.

This clone was observed a few times. Other DNA sequences in the same sample also yield this CDR3. The V and J genes are TRBV7-3 and TRBJ1-1; D perhaps matches TRBD1 (5 bases). Trimming removed 1 base from V and 3 bases from J, with 6 bases in between. In germline, CDR1 is SGHTA, CDR2 FQGTGA. The CDR3 covers 13 residues. In DNA form, the CDR3 reads TGTGCCAGCAGCTTAAGGGGCGACACTGAAGCTTTCTTT. It is translated as CASSLRGDTEAFF.

The chain recombines TRBV5-4 with TRBJ2-2; D might be TRBD1 (6 bases). The germline V gene has CDR1 SGHNT and CDR2 YYREEE (reference sequence). The germline V and J ends were trimmed by 0 bases and 3 bases, with 9 bases remaining between them. The CDR3 extends over 15 amino acids. The CDR3 region is CASSLDREYTGELFF. CDR3 nucleotides: TGTGCCAGCAGCTTGGACAGGGAGTACACCGGGGAGCTGTTTTTT.